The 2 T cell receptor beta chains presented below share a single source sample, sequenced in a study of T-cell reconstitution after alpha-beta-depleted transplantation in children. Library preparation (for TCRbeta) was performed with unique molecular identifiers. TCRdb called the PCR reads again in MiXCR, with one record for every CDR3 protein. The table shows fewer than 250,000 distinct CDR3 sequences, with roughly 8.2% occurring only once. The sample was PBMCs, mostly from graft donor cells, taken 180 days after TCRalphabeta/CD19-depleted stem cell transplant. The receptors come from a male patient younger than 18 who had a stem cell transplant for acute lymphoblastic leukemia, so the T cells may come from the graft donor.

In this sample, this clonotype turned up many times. CDR3 sequence reads: CASSPSGTGGNIQYF. For the CDR3, the DNA is TGTGCCAGCAGCCCTAGCGGGACAGGGGGGAACATTCAGTACTTC. The chain has TRBV7-2 and TRBJ2-4; 11 bases fit TRBD1. With V trimmed by 5 bases and J by 7 bases, 7 bases remained unmatched. From germline, CDR1 is SGHTA and CDR2 FQGNSA. The length of the CDR3 is 15 residues.

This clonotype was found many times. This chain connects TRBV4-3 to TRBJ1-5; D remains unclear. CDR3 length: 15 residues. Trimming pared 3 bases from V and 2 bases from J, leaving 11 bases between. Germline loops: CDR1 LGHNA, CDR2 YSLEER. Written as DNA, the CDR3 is TGCGCCAGCAGCCAGGGGAGCGGTCGCAATCAGCCCCAGCATTTT. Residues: CASSQGSGRNQPQHF.